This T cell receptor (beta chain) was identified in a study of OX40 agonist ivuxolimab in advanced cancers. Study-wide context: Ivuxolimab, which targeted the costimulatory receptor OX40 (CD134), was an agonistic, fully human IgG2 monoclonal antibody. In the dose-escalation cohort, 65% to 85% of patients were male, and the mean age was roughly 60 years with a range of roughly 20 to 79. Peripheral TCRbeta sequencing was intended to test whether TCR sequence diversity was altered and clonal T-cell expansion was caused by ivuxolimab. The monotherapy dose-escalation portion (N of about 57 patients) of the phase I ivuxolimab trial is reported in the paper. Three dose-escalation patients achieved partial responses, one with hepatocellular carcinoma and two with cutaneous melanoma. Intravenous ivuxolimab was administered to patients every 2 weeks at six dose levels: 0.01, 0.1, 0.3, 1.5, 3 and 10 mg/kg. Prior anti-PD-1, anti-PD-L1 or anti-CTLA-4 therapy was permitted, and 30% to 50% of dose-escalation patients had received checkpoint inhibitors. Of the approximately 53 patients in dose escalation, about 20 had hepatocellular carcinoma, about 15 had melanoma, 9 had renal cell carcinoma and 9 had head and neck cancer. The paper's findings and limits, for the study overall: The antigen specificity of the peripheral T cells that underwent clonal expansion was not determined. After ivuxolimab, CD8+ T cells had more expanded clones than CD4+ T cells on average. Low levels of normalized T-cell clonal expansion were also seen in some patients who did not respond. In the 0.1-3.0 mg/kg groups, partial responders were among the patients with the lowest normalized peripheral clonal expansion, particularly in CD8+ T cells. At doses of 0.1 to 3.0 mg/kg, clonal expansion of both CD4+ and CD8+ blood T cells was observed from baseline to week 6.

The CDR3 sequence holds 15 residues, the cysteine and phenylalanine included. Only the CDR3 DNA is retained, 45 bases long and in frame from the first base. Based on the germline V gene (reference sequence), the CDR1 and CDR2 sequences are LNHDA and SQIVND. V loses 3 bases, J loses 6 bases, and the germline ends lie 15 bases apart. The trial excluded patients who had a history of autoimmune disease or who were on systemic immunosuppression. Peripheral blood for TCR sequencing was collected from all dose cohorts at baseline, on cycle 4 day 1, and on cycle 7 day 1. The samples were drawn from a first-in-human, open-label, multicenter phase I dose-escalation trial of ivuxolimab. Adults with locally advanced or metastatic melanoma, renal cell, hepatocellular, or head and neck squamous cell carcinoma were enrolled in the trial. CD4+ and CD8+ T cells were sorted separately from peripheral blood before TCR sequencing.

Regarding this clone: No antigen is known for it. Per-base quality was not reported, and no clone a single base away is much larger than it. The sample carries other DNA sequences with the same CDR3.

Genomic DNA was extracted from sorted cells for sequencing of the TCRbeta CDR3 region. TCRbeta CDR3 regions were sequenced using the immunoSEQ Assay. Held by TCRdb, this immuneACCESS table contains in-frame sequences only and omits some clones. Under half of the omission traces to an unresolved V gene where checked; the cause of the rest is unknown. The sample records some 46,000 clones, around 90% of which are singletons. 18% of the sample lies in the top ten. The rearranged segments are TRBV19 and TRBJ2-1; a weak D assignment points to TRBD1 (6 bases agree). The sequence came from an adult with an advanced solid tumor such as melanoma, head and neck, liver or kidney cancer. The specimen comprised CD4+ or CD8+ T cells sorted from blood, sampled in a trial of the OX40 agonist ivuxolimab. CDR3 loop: CASSIGQGIGNEQFF. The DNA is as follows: TGTGCCAGTAGTATCGGGCAGGGGATTGGCAATGAGCAGTTCTTC.